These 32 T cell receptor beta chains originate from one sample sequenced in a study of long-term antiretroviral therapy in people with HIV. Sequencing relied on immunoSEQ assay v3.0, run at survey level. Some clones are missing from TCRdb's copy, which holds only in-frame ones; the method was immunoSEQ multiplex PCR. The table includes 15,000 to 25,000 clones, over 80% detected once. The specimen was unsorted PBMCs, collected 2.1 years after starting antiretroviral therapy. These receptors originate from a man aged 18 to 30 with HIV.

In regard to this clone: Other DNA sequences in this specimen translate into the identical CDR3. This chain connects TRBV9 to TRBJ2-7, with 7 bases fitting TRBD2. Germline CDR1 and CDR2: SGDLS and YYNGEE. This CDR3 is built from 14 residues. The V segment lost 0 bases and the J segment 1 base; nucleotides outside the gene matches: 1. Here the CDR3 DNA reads TGTGCCAGCAGCGTAGGAGCGGGGTCCTACGAGCAGTACTTC. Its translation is CASSVGAGSYEQYF.

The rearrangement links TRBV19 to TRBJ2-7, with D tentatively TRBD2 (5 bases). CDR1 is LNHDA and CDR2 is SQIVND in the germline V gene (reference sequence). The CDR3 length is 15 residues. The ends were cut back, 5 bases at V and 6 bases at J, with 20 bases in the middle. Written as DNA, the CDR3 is TGTGCCAGTAGTTTAATCGACCGAATCCGGGGCGAGCAGTACTTC. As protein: CASSLIDRIRGEQYF.

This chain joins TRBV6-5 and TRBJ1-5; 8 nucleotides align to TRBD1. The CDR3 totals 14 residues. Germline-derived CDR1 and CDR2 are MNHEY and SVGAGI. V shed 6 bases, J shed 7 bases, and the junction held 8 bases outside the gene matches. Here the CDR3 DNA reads TGTGCCAGCAGCCTCGGACAGGGTGGGCAGCCCCAGCATTTT. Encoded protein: CASSLGQGGQPQHF.

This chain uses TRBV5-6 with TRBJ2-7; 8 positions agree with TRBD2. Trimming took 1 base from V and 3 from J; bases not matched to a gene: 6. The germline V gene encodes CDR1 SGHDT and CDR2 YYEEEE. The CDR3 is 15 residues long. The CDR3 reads CASSLFLAGNYEQYF. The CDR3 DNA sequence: TGTGCCAGCAGCTTGTTCCTAGCGGGCAACTACGAGCAGTACTTC. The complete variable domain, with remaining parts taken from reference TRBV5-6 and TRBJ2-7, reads DAGVTQSPTHLIKTRGQQVTLRCSPKSGHDTVSWYQQALGQGPQFIFQYYEEEERQRGNFPDRFSGHQFPNYSSELNVNALLLGDSALYLCASSLFLAGNYEQYFGPGTRLTVT.

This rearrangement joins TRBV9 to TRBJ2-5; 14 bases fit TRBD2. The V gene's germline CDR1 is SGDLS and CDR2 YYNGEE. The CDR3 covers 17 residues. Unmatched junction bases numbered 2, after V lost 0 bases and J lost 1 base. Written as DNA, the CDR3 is TGTGCCAGCAGCGTAGGGACTAGCGGGGGGTTCCAAGAGACCCAGTACTTC. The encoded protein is CASSVGTSGGFQETQYF.

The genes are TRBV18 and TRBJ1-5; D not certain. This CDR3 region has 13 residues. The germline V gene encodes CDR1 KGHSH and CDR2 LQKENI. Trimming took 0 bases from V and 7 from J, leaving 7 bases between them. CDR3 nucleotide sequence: TGTGCCAGCTCACCACCGGGTGGACAGCCCCAGCATTTT. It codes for CASSPPGGQPQHF.

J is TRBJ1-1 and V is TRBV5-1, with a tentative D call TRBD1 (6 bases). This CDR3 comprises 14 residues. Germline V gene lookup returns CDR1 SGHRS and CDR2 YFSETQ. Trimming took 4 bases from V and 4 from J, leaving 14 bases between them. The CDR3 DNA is TGCGCCAGCAGCGCGACAGGTTCAGGCACTGAAGCTTTCTTT. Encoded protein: CASSATGSGTEAFF.

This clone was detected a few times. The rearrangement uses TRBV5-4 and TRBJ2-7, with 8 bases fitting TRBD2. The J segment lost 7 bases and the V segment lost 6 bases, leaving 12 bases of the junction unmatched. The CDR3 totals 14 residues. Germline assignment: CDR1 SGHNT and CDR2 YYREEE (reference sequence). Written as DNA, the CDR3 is TGTGCCAGCACCATAGCGGGCGGGGGGAGTGAGCAGTACTTC. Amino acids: CASTIAGGGSEQYF. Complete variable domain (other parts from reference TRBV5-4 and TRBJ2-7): ETGVTQSPTHLIKTRGQQVTLRCSSQSGHNTVSWYQQALGQGPQFIFQYYREEENGRGNFPPRFSGLQFPNYSSELNVNALELDDSALYLCASTIAGGGSEQYFGPGTRLTVT.

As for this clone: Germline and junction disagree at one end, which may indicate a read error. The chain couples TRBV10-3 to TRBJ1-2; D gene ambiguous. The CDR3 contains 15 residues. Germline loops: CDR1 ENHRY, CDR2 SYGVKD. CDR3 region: CAISESSQHIYGYTF. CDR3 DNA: TGTGCCATCAGCGAGTCGTCACAACACATCTATGGCTACACCTTC.

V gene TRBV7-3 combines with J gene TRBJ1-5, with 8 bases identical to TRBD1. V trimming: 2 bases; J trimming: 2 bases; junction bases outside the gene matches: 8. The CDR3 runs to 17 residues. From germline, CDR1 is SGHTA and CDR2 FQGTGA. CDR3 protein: CASSLDWAGGGNQPQHF. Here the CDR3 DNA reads TGTGCCAGCAGCTTAGATTGGGCAGGGGGCGGCAATCAGCCCCAGCATTTT.

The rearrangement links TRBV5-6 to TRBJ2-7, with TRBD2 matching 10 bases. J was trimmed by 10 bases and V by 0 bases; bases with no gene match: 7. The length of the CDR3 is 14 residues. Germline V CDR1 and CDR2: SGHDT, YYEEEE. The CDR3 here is CASSLASGGLVQYF. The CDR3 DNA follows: TGTGCCAGCAGCTTGGCTAGCGGGGGCCTCGTACAGTACTTC.

CDR3 loop: CASSLAGTEAINYGYTF. For the CDR3, the DNA is TGCGCCAGCAGCTTGGCCGGGACCGAAGCTATCAACTATGGCTACACCTTC. The chain joins TRBV5-1 to TRBJ1-2, with D possibly being TRBD1 (5 bases). CDR3 size: 17 residues. Germline V CDR1 and CDR2: SGHRS, YFSETQ. Trimming stripped 0 bases from V and 2 bases from J, with 17 bases between.

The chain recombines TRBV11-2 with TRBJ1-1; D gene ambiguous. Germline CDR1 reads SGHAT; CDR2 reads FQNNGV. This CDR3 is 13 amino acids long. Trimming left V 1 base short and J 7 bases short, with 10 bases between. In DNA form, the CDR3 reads TGTGCCAGCAGCTTAGGGGCCGCCTTTGAAGCTTTCTTT. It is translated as CASSLGAAFEAFF.

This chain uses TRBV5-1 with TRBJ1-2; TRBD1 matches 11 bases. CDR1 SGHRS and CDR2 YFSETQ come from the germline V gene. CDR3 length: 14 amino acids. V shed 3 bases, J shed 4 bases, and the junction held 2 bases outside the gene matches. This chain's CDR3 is CASSSGQGVYGYTF. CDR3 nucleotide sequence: TGCGCCAGCAGCTCGGGACAGGGGGTCTATGGCTACACCTTC.

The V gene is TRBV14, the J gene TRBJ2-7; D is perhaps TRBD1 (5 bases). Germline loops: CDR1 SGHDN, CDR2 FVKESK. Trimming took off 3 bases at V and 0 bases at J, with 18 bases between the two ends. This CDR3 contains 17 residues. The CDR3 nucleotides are TGTGCCAGCAGCCATACCCCATCAAGGGGTAACTCCTACGAGCAGTACTTC. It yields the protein CASSHTPSRGNSYEQYF.

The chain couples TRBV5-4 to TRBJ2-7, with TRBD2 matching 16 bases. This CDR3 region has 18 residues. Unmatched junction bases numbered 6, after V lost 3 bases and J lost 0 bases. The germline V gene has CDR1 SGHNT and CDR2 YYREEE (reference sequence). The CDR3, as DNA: TGTGCCAGCAGCTGGGGGACTAGCGGGGGGGAGAGCTCCTACGAGCAGTACTTC. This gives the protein CASSWGTSGGESSYEQYF.

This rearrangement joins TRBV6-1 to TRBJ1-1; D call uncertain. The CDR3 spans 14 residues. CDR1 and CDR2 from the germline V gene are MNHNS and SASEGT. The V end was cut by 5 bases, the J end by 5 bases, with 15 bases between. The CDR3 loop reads CASSSTEVRTEAFF. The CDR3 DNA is TGTGCCAGCAGTTCGACCGAGGTTCGGACTGAAGCTTTCTTT.

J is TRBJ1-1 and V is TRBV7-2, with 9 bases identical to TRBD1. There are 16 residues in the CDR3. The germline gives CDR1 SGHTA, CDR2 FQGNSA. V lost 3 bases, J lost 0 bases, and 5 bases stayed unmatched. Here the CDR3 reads CASSFRDRDLNTEAFF. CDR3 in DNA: TGTGCCAGCAGCTTCCGGGACAGGGACTTGAACACTGAAGCTTTCTTT.

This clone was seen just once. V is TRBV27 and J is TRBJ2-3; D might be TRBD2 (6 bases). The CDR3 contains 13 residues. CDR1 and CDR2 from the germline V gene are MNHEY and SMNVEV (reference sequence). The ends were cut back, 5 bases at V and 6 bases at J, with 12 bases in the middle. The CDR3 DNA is TGTGCCAGCAGTAGTTCAGGAGGGGATACGCAGTATTTT. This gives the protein CASSSSGGDTQYF.

This CDR3 is CAWSVAGLGYGYTF. CDR3 nucleotide sequence: TGTGCCTGGAGTGTTGCCGGGCTCGGATATGGCTACACCTTC. V usage is TRBV30 and J usage is TRBJ1-2; D call uncertain. The germline CDR1 and CDR2 sequences are GTSNPN and SVGIG (reference sequence). Trimming removed 0 bases at V and 5 bases at J, with 13 bases between. This CDR3 spans 14 amino acids.

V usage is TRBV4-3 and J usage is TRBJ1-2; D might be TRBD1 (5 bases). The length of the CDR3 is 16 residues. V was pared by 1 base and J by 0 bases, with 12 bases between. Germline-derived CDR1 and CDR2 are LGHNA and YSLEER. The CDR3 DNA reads TGCGCCAGCAGCCAAGGGGTCAGGGTAGCTAACTATGGCTACACCTTC. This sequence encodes CASSQGVRVANYGYTF.

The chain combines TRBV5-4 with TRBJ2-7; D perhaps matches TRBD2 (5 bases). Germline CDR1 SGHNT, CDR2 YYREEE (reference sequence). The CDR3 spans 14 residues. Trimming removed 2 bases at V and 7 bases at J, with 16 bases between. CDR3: CASSFVGDPGEQYF. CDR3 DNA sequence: TGTGCCAGCAGCTTCGTGGGAGACCCGGGGGAGCAGTACTTC.

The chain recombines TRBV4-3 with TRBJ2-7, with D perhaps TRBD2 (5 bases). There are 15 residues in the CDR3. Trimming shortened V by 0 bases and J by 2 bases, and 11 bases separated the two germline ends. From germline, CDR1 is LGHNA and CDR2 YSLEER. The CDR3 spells CASSQDISATYEQYF. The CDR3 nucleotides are TGCGCCAGCAGCCAAGATATTAGCGCTACCTACGAGCAGTACTTC.

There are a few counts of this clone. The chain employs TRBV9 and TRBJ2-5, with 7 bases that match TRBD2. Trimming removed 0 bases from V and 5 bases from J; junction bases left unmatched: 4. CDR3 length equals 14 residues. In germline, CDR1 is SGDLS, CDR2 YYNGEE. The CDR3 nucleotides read TGTGCCAGCAGCGTAGCTGGCGGGGGTGAGACCCAGTACTTC. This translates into CASSVAGGGETQYF.

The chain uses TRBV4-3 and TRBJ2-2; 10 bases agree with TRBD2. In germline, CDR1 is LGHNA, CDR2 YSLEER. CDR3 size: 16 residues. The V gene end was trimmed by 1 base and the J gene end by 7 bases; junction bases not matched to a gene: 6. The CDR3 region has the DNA TGCGCCAGCAGCCAAGTTTTAGCGGGGGGCAACGGGGAGCTGTTTTTT. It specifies CASSQVLAGGNGELFF.

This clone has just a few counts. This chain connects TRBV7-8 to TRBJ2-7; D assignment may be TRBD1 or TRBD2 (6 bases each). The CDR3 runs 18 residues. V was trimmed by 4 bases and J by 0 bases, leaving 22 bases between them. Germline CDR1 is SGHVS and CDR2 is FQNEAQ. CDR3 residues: CASSSLGGSGGGSYEQYF. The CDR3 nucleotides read TGTGCCAGCAGCTCTCTAGGGGGGAGTGGGGGTGGCTCCTACGAGCAGTACTTC.

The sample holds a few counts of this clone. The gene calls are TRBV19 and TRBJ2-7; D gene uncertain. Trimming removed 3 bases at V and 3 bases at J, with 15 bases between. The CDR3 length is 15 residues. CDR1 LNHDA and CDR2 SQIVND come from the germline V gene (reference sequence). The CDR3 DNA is TGTGCCAGTAGTATTGCGAAGGGAATTTTCTACGAGCAGTACTTC. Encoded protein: CASSIAKGIFYEQYF.

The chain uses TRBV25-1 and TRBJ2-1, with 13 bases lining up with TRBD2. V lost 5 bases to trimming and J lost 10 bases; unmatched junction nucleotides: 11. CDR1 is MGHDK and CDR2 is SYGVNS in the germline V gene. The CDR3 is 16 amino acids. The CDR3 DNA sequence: TGTGCCAGCAGTTCCCTAGGGACTAGCGGGGCTGGGGAGCAGTTCTTC. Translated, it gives CASSSLGTSGAGEQFF.

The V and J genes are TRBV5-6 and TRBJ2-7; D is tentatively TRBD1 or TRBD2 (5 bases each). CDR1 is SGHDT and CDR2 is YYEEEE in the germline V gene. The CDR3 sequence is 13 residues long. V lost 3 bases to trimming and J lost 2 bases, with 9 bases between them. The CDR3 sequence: CASSSGRAYEQYF. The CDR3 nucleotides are TGTGCCAGCAGCTCGGGGCGTGCCTACGAGCAGTACTTC.

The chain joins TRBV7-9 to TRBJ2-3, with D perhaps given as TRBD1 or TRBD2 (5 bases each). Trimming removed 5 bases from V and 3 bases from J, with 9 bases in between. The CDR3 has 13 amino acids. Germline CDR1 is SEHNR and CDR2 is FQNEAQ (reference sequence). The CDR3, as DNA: TGTGCCAGCAGCCCGGGGCGTACAGATACGCAGTATTTT. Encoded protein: CASSPGRTDTQYF.

This CDR3 reads CASSPSGRTNEKLFF. The CDR3 DNA reads as TGTGCCAGCAGCCCCTCGGGACGGACTAATGAAAAACTGTTTTTT. The chain joins TRBV7-2 to TRBJ1-4; TRBD1 might be the D (5 bases). This CDR3 is 15 amino acids long. CDR1 is SGHTA and CDR2 is FQGNSA in the germline V gene. Trimming pared 5 bases from V and 2 bases from J, leaving 12 bases between.

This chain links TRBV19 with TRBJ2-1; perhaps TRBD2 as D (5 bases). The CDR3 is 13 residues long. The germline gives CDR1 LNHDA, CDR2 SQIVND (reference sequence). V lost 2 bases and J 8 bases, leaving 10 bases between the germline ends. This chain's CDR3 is CASSINSGYEQFF. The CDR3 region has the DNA TGTGCCAGTAGTATAAACTCGGGATATGAGCAGTTCTTC.